This T cell receptor (beta chain) was retrieved from a study of blood T cell repertoires in COVID-19. Recovery among Cohort 3 donors was established by two negative PCRs, clearance, or symptom resolution. The table came from immunoSEQ multiplex PCR; TCRdb's copy has only in-frame clones and leaves some out. The sample has around 480,000 clones, roughly 87% seen once; the top ten hold around 0.64%. There are 15 residues in the CDR3. V shed 0 bases and J shed 0 bases, with 9 bases lying between them. Germline V gene lookup returns CDR1 SGHRS and CDR2 YFSETQ. This clone was picked up one time. Material: PBMCs or T cells enriched from blood (not recorded which). The rearrangement links TRBV5-1 to TRBJ2-5; D gene unclear. This receptor was identified in a woman aged 18-30 years who had recovered from COVID-19. The CDR3 DNA sequence: TGCGCCAGCAGCTTGGATGGCGACTACCAAGAGACCCAGTACTTC. Its protein is CASSLDGDYQETQYF.